Each of the 4 T cell receptor beta chains below was sequenced from the same sample in a study of blood T cell repertoires in COVID-19. Here immunoSEQ multiplex PCR was the method, and the copy in TCRdb shows in-frame clones only, minus some. The top ten hold roughly 1.5% of the sample, which has around 65,000 clones, more than 75% seen once. The specimen sequenced was peripheral blood. The receptors shown here come from a human donor in a cohort sampled during active COVID-19.

The rearrangement joins TRBV29-1 to TRBJ2-1; D uncertain. Trimming shortened V by 1 base and J by 8 bases, and 3 bases separated the two germline ends. The CDR3 runs 10 residues. CDR1 and CDR2 from the germline V gene are SQVTM and ANQGSEA. The CDR3 sequence: CSVEGDEQFF. Written as DNA, the CDR3 is TGCAGCGTTGAAGGAGATGAGCAGTTCTTC.

This chain connects TRBV5-6 to TRBJ1-5; D may be TRBD1 (6 bases). This CDR3 is 16 amino acids long. The V end lost 3 bases, the J end lost 2 bases, and 15 bases lay between the germline ends. Germline V gene sequence: CDR1 SGHDT, CDR2 YYEEEE. The CDR3 protein is CASSSGGPWGNQPQHF. DNA for the CDR3: TGTGCCAGCAGCTCGGGGGGCCCATGGGGCAATCAGCCCCAGCATTTT.

The gene calls are TRBV6-2 or TRBV6-3 and TRBJ1-5; 11 bases line up with TRBD1. The CDR3 totals 18 residues. V lost 0 bases and J lost 1; bases outside the gene matches: 5. CDR1 is MNHEY, CDR2 SVGEGT, per germline. CDR3 region: CASSYSSGQGASNQPQHF. CDR3 sequence (DNA): TGTGCCAGCAGTTACTCGAGCGGACAGGGGGCGAGCAATCAGCCCCAGCATTTT.

This chain connects TRBV3-1 (or the pseudogene TRBV3-2) to TRBJ2-1, with a weak D call TRBD1 (8 bases). The germline V gene has CDR1 LGHDT and CDR2 YNNKEL (reference sequence). Trimming cost V 4 bases and J 7 bases, with 14 bases left between them. The CDR3 loop spans 14 amino acids. CDR3 nucleotides: TGTGCCAGCAGCCCTACAGGGGGAGGGAATGAGCAGTTCTTC. Protein sequence: CASSPTGGGNEQFF.